This TCR beta chain was recorded in a study of tumor and adjacent non-tumor tissue in lung cancer. Study details: Stage I to III disease affected 10 men and 5 women aged about 31 to 85. Some 4.2 million productive TCRbeta reads were obtained per sample on average. Broader study findings: Tumor repertoires had a smaller top 100 clone share than normal lung.

Per germline, CDR1 GTSNPN and CDR2 SVGIG (reference sequence). Trimming took off 0 bases at V and 1 base at J, with 14 bases between the two ends. The CDR3 contains 16 residues. TCRbeta libraries were built with three rounds of nested PCR, modified from ARM-PCR. One entry per CDR3 protein, called by TCRdb with MiXCR from the multiplex PCR reads. This repertoire shows approximately 120,000 distinct CDR3 sequences, 62% found once; its top ten account for 15% to 20%. This sample's RNA came from whole unsorted tissue. The normal lung tissue was taken more than 3 cm from the tumor edge. Turning to this clonotype: Its antigen is as yet unknown. A much more abundant neighbour one base away suggests this may be a read error.

Sequenced sample: distant non-tumor lung tissue. This TCR came from a man between 60 and 70 years old with non-small cell lung cancer. This rearrangement joins TRBV30 to TRBJ2-3, with D possibly being TRBD1 (6 bases). CDR3 sequence: CAWSVVGGRCTDTQYF. CDR3 sequence (DNA): TGTGCCTGGAGTGTTGTTGGGGGCCGTTGCACAGATACGCAGTATTTT.